A single sample gave rise to the 13 T cell receptor beta chains below, sequenced in a study of early T cells in non-severe SARS-CoV-2 infection (dated by TCRdb to the early 2020s). Preparation of the library involved 5' RACE. Sequencing was performed on a NextSeq 500. In TCRdb, the public reads were trimmed at Q25 with fastp and aligned with MiXCR, with productive beta chains retained. All rows with the same CDR3 protein become a single entry with the most common DNA and genes. The sample has around 55,000 distinct CDR3 sequences on record, approximately 6.3% of them singletons. The ten largest clones add up to 5.8% of the sample. The specimen comprised whole blood, sampled at baseline. These receptors were obtained from an adult who was a healthcare worker with PCR-confirmed SARS-CoV-2 infection or an uninfected control (not recorded which).

This clonotype was observed at least ten times. The V and J genes are TRBV29-1 and TRBJ1-1; no reliable D call. The CDR3 covers 12 residues. The V end lost 6 bases, the J end lost 6 bases, and 14 bases lay between the germline ends. Germline V gene lookup returns CDR1 SQVTM and CDR2 ANQGSEA. The CDR3 loop is CSVQSPGAEAFF. CDR3 in DNA: TGCAGCGTCCAAAGCCCTGGCGCTGAAGCTTTCTTT.

This clonotype was picked up many times. The J gene is TRBJ1-6, the V gene TRBV18; possibly TRBD1 for D (5 bases). Per germline, CDR1 KGHSH and CDR2 LQKENI. Trimming shortened V by 2 bases and J by 8 bases, and 7 bases separated the two germline ends. The CDR3 spans 13 residues. The CDR3 is CASSPGGDSPLHF. The CDR3 coding sequence is TGTGCCAGCTCACCAGGAGGGGATTCACCCCTCCACTTT. Full variable domain (remainder filled in from reference TRBV18 and TRBJ1-6): NAGVMQNPRHLVRRRGQEARLRCSPMKGHSHVYWYRQLPEEGLKFMVYLQKENIIDESGMPKERFSAEFPKEGPSILRIQQVVRGDSAAYFCASSPGGDSPLHFGNGTRLTVT.

This clonotype was counted ten times or more. This chain's CDR3 is CASSFTPGTPISGANVLTF. Written as DNA, the CDR3 is TGTGCCAGCAGCTTCACCCCCGGGACGCCAATCTCTGGGGCCAACGTCCTGACTTTC. V usage is TRBV13 and J usage is TRBJ2-6; TRBD1 or TRBD2 may be the D gene (5 bases each). Per germline, CDR1 PRHDT and CDR2 FYEKMQ (reference sequence). Between the trimmed V and J ends, which lost 3 bases and 0 bases, there was a span of 18 bases. The CDR3 loop spans 19 amino acids.

The sample holds a few counts of this clonotype. The V and J genes are TRBV5-1 and TRBJ2-5; D uncertain. The CDR3 is 15 residues long. Trimming removed 0 bases at V and 2 bases at J, with 11 bases between. Germline loops: CDR1 SGHRS, CDR2 YFSETQ. The CDR3 DNA reads as TGCGCCAGCAGCTTGGATTGGGCCAGTCAAGAGACCCAGTACTTC. Its protein is CASSLDWASQETQYF.

This clonotype was seen ten or more times. The V gene is TRBV5-1, the J gene TRBJ2-7, with 8 positions matching TRBD1. V lost 0 bases to trimming and J lost 3 bases; unmatched junction nucleotides: 2. This CDR3 is 14 amino acids long. Germline V lookup: CDR1 SGHRS, CDR2 YFSETQ. The DNA of the CDR3 is TGCGCCAGCAGCTTGGGTACAGGGGGCTACGAGCAGTACTTC. Amino acid sequence: CASSLGTGGYEQYF.

This clonotype was counted a few times. The V gene is TRBV14, the J gene TRBJ2-3, with D possibly matching TRBD1 (5 bases). In germline, CDR1 is SGHDN, CDR2 FVKESK. V was shortened by 1 base and J by 4 bases, with 12 bases between the two germline ends. This CDR3 is built from 15 residues. This CDR3 is CASSQAAGFPDTQYF. The DNA for the CDR3 is TGTGCCAGCAGCCAAGCCGCAGGGTTCCCAGATACGCAGTATTTT.

The chain joins TRBV28 to TRBJ1-2; 10 bases are a match to TRBD1. J gave up 8 bases and V 6 bases, and 12 bases lay outside the gene matches. The CDR3 is 15 residues long. Germline-derived CDR1 and CDR2 are MDHEN and SYDVKM. The CDR3 here is CASSLRDRGPGGYTF. The CDR3 nucleotides read TGTGCCAGCAGCCTCCGGGACAGGGGCCCGGGCGGCTACACCTTC.

The rearrangement joins TRBV7-2 to TRBJ2-1; TRBD1 aligns across 7 bases. The CDR3 is made up of 15 amino acids. Germline values: CDR1 SGHTA, CDR2 FQGNSA. V was clipped by 6 bases and J by 4 bases; unmatched bases: 9. CDR3 nucleotides: TGTGCCAGCAGGATTGAGGGGGCGCTGTACAATGAGCAGTTCTTC. Its translation is CASRIEGALYNEQFF.

Ten or more counts support this clonotype. The CDR3 DNA is TGTGCCAGCAGTTTAAGGGCAGGGAGAAACAATGAGCAGTTCTTC. Amino acids: CASSLRAGRNNEQFF. The chain is built from TRBV28 and TRBJ2-1, with D perhaps assigned TRBD1 or TRBD2 (5 bases each). CDR1 is MDHEN, CDR2 SYDVKM, per germline. Trimming removed 2 bases from V and 5 bases from J, with 13 bases in between. The CDR3 loop spans 15 amino acids.

This sequence joins TRBV4-2 and TRBJ2-5, with D perhaps TRBD2 (6 bases). Trimming took 0 bases from V and 0 from J, leaving 8 bases between them. This CDR3 is 15 amino acids long. Germline values: CDR1 LGHNA, CDR2 YNFKEQ. As DNA, the CDR3 is TGTGCCAGCAGCCAAGATAGCGGCTACCAAGAGACCCAGTACTTC. Translation gives CASSQDSGYQETQYF.

The chain employs TRBV12-5 and TRBJ2-2, with D possibly TRBD1 on 6 matching bases. The V end lost 0 bases, the J end lost 1 base, and 15 bases lay between the germline ends. Germline V lookup: CDR1 LGHNT, CDR2 FRNRAP. The CDR3 extends over 18 amino acids. The CDR3 sequence: CASGLVLGTGWNTGELFF. DNA for the CDR3: TGTGCTAGTGGTTTGGTACTCGGAACAGGGTGGAACACCGGGGAGCTGTTTTTT.

In this sample, this clonotype turned up a few times. The J gene is TRBJ1-2, the V gene TRBV9, with no clear D. With 2 bases removed from V and 3 bases from J, the gap between germline ends came to 14 bases. Looked up from germline, CDR1 is SGDLS and CDR2 is YYNGEE. The CDR3 covers 15 residues. The CDR3 DNA reads TGTGCCAGCAGCGTTTTTTCGCAGGCGGACTATGGCTACACCTTC. Amino acids: CASSVFSQADYGYTF. Full variable domain (outside the CDR3, taken from reference TRBV9 and TRBJ1-2): DSGVTQTPKHLITATGQRVTLRCSPRSGDLSVYWYQQSLDQGLQFLIQYYNGEERAKGNILERFSAQQFPDLHSELNLSSLELGDSALYFCASSVFSQADYGYTFGSGTRLTVV.

This clonotype was picked up a small number of times. V usage is TRBV28 and J usage is TRBJ1-1; D remains ambiguous. The CDR3 contains 14 residues. V was cut by 4 bases and J by 3 bases, with 12 bases left in between. The germline CDR1 and CDR2 sequences are MDHEN and SYDVKM. The CDR3 spells CASSSPGEDTEAFF. The CDR3 nucleotides read TGTGCCAGCAGTTCCCCCGGGGAGGACACTGAAGCTTTCTTT.